This TCR beta chain was sequenced for a study of T cell repertoires in cytomegalovirus infection. At the level of the study: CMV epitopes that were recently identified and HLA-C-restricted were used alongside well-studied HLA-B-restricted ones. Shared public TCR beta signatures pointed to both CMV infection and a matching HLA type.

TCRdb recomputed calls from the reads with MiXCR, one row per CDR3 protein. The table shows 80,000 to 95,000 distinct CDR3 sequences, with 25% to 35% occurring only once. In the case of this clonotype: Its matching antigen is unknown.

The study, taken as a whole, reports: What dominated the ex vivo response were HLA-C-restricted CMV-specific TCR beta clonotypes. Carriers of CMV plus the relevant HLA were identified by cumulative public TCR beta family frequency.

V dropped 2 bases and J dropped 3; count of bases not matched to a gene: 9. Germline CDR1 is SGHTA and CDR2 is FQGNSA. The CDR3 is made up of 16 amino acids. The material was CD8+ T cells from cultured PBMCs, obtained from culture after CMV antigen stimulation. This TCR was recovered from a human donor in good health (CMV status not recorded). Some clones in this sample may be carry-over from other donors' samples. The V call is TRBV7-2, the J call TRBJ2-5, with 7 positions matching TRBD2. CDR3 nucleotides: TGTGCCAGCAGCTTACGGGGGTGGGGGGGAGAAGAGACCCAGTACTTC. Translating it yields CASSLRGWGGEETQYF.